The TCR beta chain under discussion was sequenced for a study of radiation and T cells in renal cell carcinoma. About this clone itself: Its antigen is undetermined.

This CDR3 is built from 14 residues. V was shortened by 4 bases and J by 7 bases, with 12 bases between the two germline ends. Germline V CDR1 and CDR2: SGHDT, YYEEEE. General study findings and limits: No pretreatment tumor biopsies were available for baseline clonotypes. In blood, top tumor clones expanded by 2 weeks, shrinking by 4.

Only in-frame clones appear in the TCRdb table, and some are missing; sequencing was by immunoSEQ multiplex PCR. The profile shows about 130,000 clones, roughly 88% of them singletons. Time point defined: baseline pretreatment blood. The treatment denotes: 15 Gy SBRT to primary tumor, nephrectomy 4 weeks later. Blood was sampled at baseline, 2 weeks and 4 weeks after SBRT. This renal cell carcinoma was of the clear cell type. The origin of this receptor is a woman in her forties or fifties with renal cell carcinoma. This chain joins TRBV5-6 and TRBJ1-6; D perhaps matches TRBD1 (6 bases). The input for sequencing was blood, taken from a patient whose treatment included radiotherapy and nephrectomy. The CDR3 bases are TGTGCCAGCAGCCTAGGGGGGCGCAATTCACCCCTCCACTTT. The encoded protein is CASSLGGRNSPLHF.